This TCR beta chain emerged from a study of T cells in localized non-small cell lung cancer (dated by TCRdb to the early 2020s). For the wider study: T cell repertoires of 236 early-stage NSCLC patients were analyzed, with tumors being compared against uninvolved tumor-adjacent lungs. The cohort was made up of some 240 treatment-naive NSCLC patients whose localized lung tumors had been resected. NSCLC patients had a mean age of around 70 years, and about 140 were male and some 98 female. What the authors observed across the whole study: Because multi-region tumor sequencing was not done, intratumor heterogeneity could not be ruled out. Of the top 100 tumor clones, a median of approximately 60 were detected in paired uninvolved adjacent lung; 28 were also among that lung's top 100. Uninvolved tumor-adjacent lung showed the highest T cell clonality, higher than tumor, which suggests more focused antigenic responses in the uninvolved tumor-adjacent lung. Because the study design was exploratory, TCR variables were selected using unadjusted p-values without false-discovery rate correction. Longer overall survival was associated with higher blood T cell density, whereas shorter survival was associated with higher adjacent-lung clonality.

At diagnosis, peripheral blood, uninvolved tumor-adjacent lung and tumor were collected and were preserved as a mix of fresh-frozen and FFPE material. For TCR repertoire profiling, blood samples were analyzed in the form of peripheral blood mononuclear cells. Taken from cysteine to phenylalanine, the CDR3 has 16 residues. Here the CDR3 DNA is all that survives: 48 bases in frame from base 1. V is reduced by 0 bases and J by 8 bases, leaving a spacing of 18 bases between them. CDR1 and CDR2 were assigned from the germline V gene (reference sequence) as SGHKS and YYEKEE. To note about this clone: Its antigen is not yet known. No qualities accompany the bases; no much larger clone lies one base away.

TCR beta CDR3 regions were sequenced from DNA using the immunoSEQ Assay. Processing in the source paper ran as follows. To compute T cell density, TCR beta template counts were normalized to usable DNA, which was estimated by amplifying housekeeping genes. The preseqR package was used to estimate richness by extrapolating to 400,000 templates for PBMC samples and to 120,000 templates for tissue samples. Clonality was calculated as one minus Pielou's evenness. Tissue-enriched TCRs were identified through differential abundance testing performed on productive amino-acid clonotypes, with a minimum total count of 5 and an alpha of 0.1. The Jaccard Index and the Morisita Overlap Index were used to measure how much the repertoires overlapped between compartments. GLIPH grouped TCR beta CDR3s together with public tetramer-defined viral CDR3s, and a viral motif had to include at least three viral sequences and also show V-gene enrichment. TCRdb stores this immuneACCESS table with in-frame sequences only. Part of the clones is absent; in the studies checked, under half of the shortfall reflects unresolved V genes, and no reason is known for the rest. The DNA gave D and trimming, while V, J and clone size come from that table. For this sample the table gives fewer than 50,000 clones, of which roughly 88% were detected only once. The top ten constitute over 5.5% of the sample.

The TCR comes from a male donor aged 60 or over with stage II lung adenocarcinoma. The source material was peripheral blood mononuclear cells, sampled before any cancer treatment. The receptor chain draws on TRBV5-5 and TRBJ2-4; TRBD1 is a possible D gene, resting on 6 matching bases. In nucleotides, the sequence is TGTGCCAGCAGCTTGGTCGGTGGGACACCTGGGGACATTCAGTACTTC. Translated, this gives CASSLVGGTPGDIQYF.